This entry concerns a single T cell receptor beta chain. Its antigen remains unidentified. CDR3 length: 16 amino acids. Trimming took off 0 bases at V and 8 bases at J, with 16 bases between the two ends. The V gene's germline CDR1 is SGHTA and CDR2 FQGNSA. PCR used 60 Vbeta primers and 13 Jbeta primers. Profiling relied on immunoSEQ multiplex PCR, and the TCRdb table lists in-frame clones only, not all of them. This repertoire shows under 300,000 clones, 86% found once; its top ten account for 3.5% to 4.5%. This record comes from a study of cytomegalovirus exposure and HLA in healthy donors. Notes on the study in general: Previously analyzed data showed that most TCR beta V segments were productive at a frequency of about 90% or about 30%. Available immune exposure information was restricted to CMV serostatus only. It was 150 to 200 TCR beta chains that were listed as cytomegalovirus-associated. Later work found most CMV-associated TCR beta chains apparently HLA-restricted.

The material sequenced was PBMCs. The V and J genes are TRBV7-2 and TRBJ1-4; D is uncertain. The sequence was collected from a man between 35 and 55 years old in good health and CMV-seropositive. The CDR3 DNA reads TGTGCCAGCAGCTTAGCGCCGGCAGGTTTAAACGAAAAACTGTTTTTT. Translated: CASSLAPAGLNEKLFF.